This T cell receptor (beta chain) was recorded in a study of cytomegalovirus exposure and HLA in healthy donors. Findings of the study overall: Cytomegalovirus-associated status was assigned to 164 TCR beta chains. Reported results showed that the classifier diagnosed cytomegalovirus status with high specificity and sensitivity. Productive status was seen about 87% or about 30% of the time for most TCR beta V segments in an earlier analysis. Researchers reported in a later analysis that common viral pathogens appeared linked to several top clusters.

With 60 Vbeta and 13 Jbeta primers, the PCR was carried out. Repertoires were generated with immunoSEQ multiplex PCR, while TCRdb's copy carries only in-frame clones and drops some. The sample yields approximately 170,000 clones, about 79% seen once. About this clone: As yet, its antigen is unknown.

V gave up 5 bases and J gave up 6 bases, with 19 bases separating them. CDR1 and CDR2 (germline): SNHLY, FYNNEI. The CDR3 loop spans 15 amino acids. The sequence came from a female donor in good health and CMV-seronegative. Sequencing was carried out using PBMCs. The chain combines TRBV2 with TRBJ1-2; tentative D call: TRBD1 (6 bases). Here the CDR3 reads CASSLKQGRADGYTF. CDR3 in DNA: TGTGCCAGCAGTTTAAAACAGGGTAGAGCGGATGGCTACACCTTC.